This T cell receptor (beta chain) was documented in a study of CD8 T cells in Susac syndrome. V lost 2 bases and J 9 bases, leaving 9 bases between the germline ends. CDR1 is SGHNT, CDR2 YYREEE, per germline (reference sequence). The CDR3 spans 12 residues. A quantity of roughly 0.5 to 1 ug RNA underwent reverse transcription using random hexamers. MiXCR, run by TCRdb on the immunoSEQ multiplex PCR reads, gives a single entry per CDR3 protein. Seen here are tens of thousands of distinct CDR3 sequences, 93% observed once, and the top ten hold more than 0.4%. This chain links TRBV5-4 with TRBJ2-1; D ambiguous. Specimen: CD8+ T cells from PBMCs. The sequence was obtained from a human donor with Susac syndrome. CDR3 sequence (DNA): TGTGCCAGCAGCTTTGGTGATGGTGAGCAGTTCTTC. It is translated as CASSFGDGEQFF.